Each of the 9 T cell receptor beta chains below was sequenced from the same sample in a study of cytomegalovirus exposure and HLA in healthy donors. Amplification used 60 Vbeta primers and 13 Jbeta primers. TCRdb's copy holds only in-frame clones and misses some; the assay was immunoSEQ multiplex PCR. The sample carries around 96,000 clones, around 64% recorded once. What was sequenced was PBMCs. The receptors here all came from a man in his fifties or sixties in good health and CMV-seronegative.

The chain combines TRBV15 with TRBJ1-5; the match to TRBD1 covers 7 bases. V lost 3 bases to trimming and J lost 0 bases; unmatched junction nucleotides: 5. The CDR3 covers 16 residues. CDR1 LNHNV and CDR2 YYDKDF come from the germline V gene (reference sequence). CDR3 DNA sequence: TGTGCCACCAGCAGCAGGGACAGTATTAGCAATCAGCCCCAGCATTTT. This translates into CATSSRDSISNQPQHF.

This chain joins TRBV5-4 and TRBJ2-5, with 8 bases aligning to TRBD2. TRBJ2-7 matches the DNA end more closely, so the J call is doubtful. The CDR3 totals 15 residues. Germline CDR1 and CDR2: SGHNT and YYREEE (reference sequence). CDR3 coding DNA: TGTGCCAGCAGCTTGGCCCCGGGGGGGCTCAACGAGCAGTACTTC. Translating it yields CASSLAPGGLNEQYF.

The rearrangement joins TRBV5-1 to TRBJ1-2; 12 nucleotides agree with TRBD1. Trimming cost V 3 bases and J 1 base; bases outside gene matches: 4. This CDR3 spans 16 amino acids. Germline V gene data show CDR1 as SGHRS and CDR2 as YFSETQ. CDR3 DNA sequence: TGCGCCAGCAGCTCCTGGGACAGGGGGCTTAACTATGGCTACACCTTC. This gives the protein CASSSWDRGLNYGYTF.

The chain is built from TRBV10-3 and TRBJ1-2; 8 nucleotides align to TRBD1. CDR3 length: 12 amino acids. The V segment lost 6 bases and the J segment 7 bases; nucleotides outside the gene matches: 4. The germline V gene has CDR1 ENHRY and CDR2 SYGVKD. DNA of the CDR3: TGTGCCATCAGACCGACAGGGGTTGGCTACACCTTC. It encodes CAIRPTGVGYTF.

This clone was recorded a few times. CDR3 sequence: CASSLVRVNTEAFF. DNA for the CDR3: TGTGCCAGCAGCCTGGTAAGAGTGAACACTGAAGCTTTCTTT. J is TRBJ1-1 and V is TRBV28; D uncertain. V lost 6 bases and J 0 bases, leaving 11 bases between the germline ends. Germline CDR1 MDHEN, CDR2 SYDVKM. The CDR3 loop spans 14 amino acids. The full variable domain, rest sourced from reference TRBV28 and TRBJ1-1, is DVKVTQSSRYLVKRTGEKVFLECVQDMDHENMFWYRQDPGLGLRLIYFSYDVKMKEKGDIPEGYSVSREKKERFSLILESASTNQTSMYLCASSLVRVNTEAFFGQGTRLTVV.

The chain joins TRBV7-6 to TRBJ2-1, with 7 bases fitting TRBD2. Germline CDR1 reads SGHVS; CDR2 reads FNYEAQ. The CDR3 spans 14 residues. V was pared by 10 bases and J by 8 bases, with 14 bases of the junction left unmatched. DNA for the CDR3: TGTGCCACGAATGGCGGGAGTAGGATCGATGAGCAGTTCTTC. Its translation: CATNGGSRIDEQFF.

The chain combines TRBV27 with TRBJ2-7; 16 bases fit TRBD2. The CDR3 is 18 residues long. V shed 5 bases, J shed 5 bases, and the junction held 12 bases outside the gene matches. CDR1 MNHEY and CDR2 SMNVEV come from the germline V gene (reference sequence). The CDR3 DNA is TGTGCCAGCAGTCCATATGGGGGGACTAGCGGGAGGGCCCACGAGCAGTACTTC. Translation gives CASSPYGGTSGRAHEQYF.

The chain couples TRBV27 to TRBJ2-7, with a tentative D call TRBD2 (7 bases). Trimming left V 8 bases short and J 2 bases short, with 19 bases between. Germline values: CDR1 MNHEY, CDR2 SMNVEV (reference sequence). This CDR3 spans 15 amino acids. In DNA, the CDR3 is TGTGCCAGCCGGACACTAGGGGGGGCTACCTACGAGCAGTACTTC. This codes for CASRTLGGATYEQYF.

The rearrangement joins TRBV6-5 to TRBJ1-3, with 9 positions matching TRBD1. Germline values: CDR1 MNHEY, CDR2 SVGAGI. The V and J ends lost 4 bases and 0 bases, in that order; junction bases with no gene match: 4. The CDR3 extends over 16 amino acids. The CDR3 loop reads CASSLSGQGSGNTIYF. The CDR3 bases are TGTGCCAGCAGTTTATCGGGACAGGGCTCTGGAAACACCATATATTTT.